The 31 T cell receptor beta chains listed next were all sequenced from one sample in a study of human T cells and chemical hapten exposure. TCRdb passed the RACE reads through MiXCR, listing each CDR3 protein once. The sample holds about 260,000 distinct CDR3 sequences, more than 6.5% seen once. Specified time point: pre-sensitization, week 0. Treatment defined: therapeutic diphenylcyclopropenone sensitization with weekly scalp DPC. The source was whole blood, collected in connection with sensitization to the hapten diphenylcyclopropenone (DPC). Receptor source: a woman aged 40 to 55 with alopecia areata. Some clones in this sample may be carry-over from other donors' samples.

The chain couples TRBV6-6 to TRBJ1-5; 7 nucleotides align to TRBD1. With V trimmed by 0 bases and J by 7 bases, 6 bases remained unmatched. CDR1 MNHNY and CDR2 SVGAGI come from the germline V gene (reference sequence). This CDR3 region has 15 residues. DNA of the CDR3: TGTGCCAGCAGTTACTCGTGGCAGGGGGTCCAGCCCCAGCATTTT. Residues: CASSYSWQGVQPQHF.

Ten or more counts support this clonotype. The chain carries TRBV10-3 and TRBJ2-6; TRBD2 matches 13 bases. The CDR3 extends over 16 amino acids. The V gene end was trimmed by 10 bases and the J gene end by 2 bases; junction bases not matched to a gene: 5. Germline CDR1 reads ENHRY; CDR2 reads SYGVKD. In DNA form, the CDR3 reads TGTGCCACCTCCGGACTAGCGGGAGCTGGGGCCAACGTCCTGACTTTC. It encodes CATSGLAGAGANVLTF.

This clonotype has just a few counts. The rearrangement uses TRBV5-1 and TRBJ2-7; TRBD1 aligns across 10 bases. J gave up 6 bases and V 4 bases, and 10 bases lay outside the gene matches. This CDR3 comprises 15 residues. Germline assignment: CDR1 SGHRS and CDR2 YFSETQ. CDR3 DNA sequence: TGCGCCAGCAGCGAAGACAGGGGGCCGAGTTTCGAGCAGTACTTC. This gives the protein CASSEDRGPSFEQYF.

The J gene is TRBJ2-3, the V gene TRBV7-2; D uncertain. Trimming removed 2 bases from V and 5 bases from J, with 8 bases in between. The germline V gene has CDR1 SGHTA and CDR2 FQGNSA. The CDR3 runs 13 residues. CDR3 nucleotide sequence: TGTGCCAGCAGCTTACAACCGGGAGATACGCAGTATTTT. Its translation: CASSLQPGDTQYF.

The chain uses TRBV2 and TRBJ1-2; D is unclear. The CDR3 runs 14 residues. Germline assignment: CDR1 SNHLY and CDR2 FYNNEI. Trimming removed 2 bases from V and 5 bases from J, with 12 bases in between. The CDR3: CASSEQVAAYGYTF. The CDR3 DNA reads as TGTGCCAGCAGTGAACAGGTGGCGGCGTATGGCTACACCTTC.

This clonotype has a count of ten or more. The rearrangement links TRBV27 to TRBJ2-7; perhaps TRBD2 as D (5 bases). Per the germline V gene, CDR1 is MNHEY and CDR2 is SMNVEV (reference sequence). The ends were cut back, 3 bases at V and 2 bases at J, with 11 bases in the middle. The CDR3 is 14 amino acids. The CDR3 sequence is CASSFISGTYEQYF. CDR3 nucleotides: TGTGCCAGCAGTTTTATCTCGGGGACCTACGAGCAGTACTTC.

There are a few counts of this clonotype. The J gene is TRBJ2-1, the V gene TRBV6-2 or TRBV6-3, with 8 bases fitting TRBD2. Per the germline V gene, CDR1 is MNHEY and CDR2 is SVGEGT. J lost 4 bases, V lost 5 bases, and 10 bases had no gene match. CDR3 length equals 16 residues. Written as DNA, the CDR3 is TGTGCCAGCAGTACACGTCGGGCTAGCGGGTACAATGAGCAGTTCTTC. Protein: CASSTRRASGYNEQFF.

This clonotype has a count of ten or more. This sequence joins TRBV12-3 or TRBV12-4 and TRBJ2-2; D is uncertain. V was pared by 8 bases and J by 5 bases, with 3 bases between. The CDR3 consists of 10 residues. Here the CDR3 DNA reads TGTGCCAGCGGGACCGGGGAGCTGTTTTTT. The encoded protein is CASGTGELFF.

The V call is TRBV28, the J call TRBJ2-2; D gene uncertain. Deletions cut 3 bases from V and 3 bases from J, with 5 bases between. The CDR3 runs to 13 residues. Germline V lookup: CDR1 MDHEN, CDR2 SYDVKM. CDR3 nucleotide sequence: TGTGCCAGCAGTTTCCAGTACACCGGGGAGCTGTTTTTT. This translates into CASSFQYTGELFF.

This clonotype was seen many times. This chain links TRBV12-3 or TRBV12-4 with TRBJ1-5; D not certain. The V and J ends lost 1 base and 8 bases respectively, with 9 bases between them. The CDR3 spans 13 residues. Here the CDR3 DNA reads TGTGCCAGCAGTTTAGTCTTAAGGGAGCCCCAGCATTTT. It specifies CASSLVLREPQHF.

A few counts support this clonotype. The J gene is TRBJ2-7, the V gene TRBV6-5; D not certain. This CDR3 is 14 amino acids long. V lost 1 base to trimming and J lost 3 bases, with 10 bases between them. Germline V gene sequence: CDR1 MNHEY, CDR2 SVGAGI. The CDR3 nucleotides read TGTGCCAGCAGTTACTACCAGGCTAGCTACGAGCAGTACTTC. Its protein product is CASSYYQASYEQYF.

V usage is TRBV12-3 or TRBV12-4 and J usage is TRBJ1-3; no clear D. CDR3 length equals 14 residues. V shed 1 base and J shed 4 bases, with 8 bases lying between them. CDR3 in DNA: TGTGCCAGCAGTTTAGAGGCAGCAGGAAACACCATATATTTT. Residues: CASSLEAAGNTIYF.

This clonotype was counted at least ten times. V and J are TRBV29-1 and TRBJ2-2; TRBD1 agrees at 8 bases. There are 15 residues in the CDR3. The germline V gene encodes CDR1 SQVTM and CDR2 ANQGSEA. Trimming removed 2 bases from V and 6 bases from J; junction bases left unmatched: 8. CDR3 amino acids: CSVESPTGAPGELFF. The DNA of the CDR3 is TGCAGCGTTGAAAGTCCGACAGGGGCTCCCGGGGAGCTGTTTTTT.

This clonotype appeared a few times. The V and J genes are TRBV28 and TRBJ2-7; D may be TRBD2 (5 bases). CDR1 is MDHEN, CDR2 SYDVKM, per germline. CDR3 length: 15 amino acids. The V end lost 2 bases, the J end lost 1 base, and 12 bases lay between the germline ends. The CDR3 is CASSLGGPTSYEQYF. In DNA, the CDR3 is TGTGCCAGCAGTTTAGGCGGGCCTACTTCCTACGAGCAGTACTTC.

This clonotype was recorded at least ten times. The rearrangement joins TRBV5-1 to TRBJ2-1, with D possibly TRBD2 on 6 matching bases. The CDR3 runs to 16 residues. Germline CDR1 SGHRS, CDR2 YFSETQ. Deletions cut 3 bases from V and 0 bases from J, with 13 bases between. The CDR3 bases are TGCGCCAGCAGCTCCGTGGACGGGAGCTCCTACAATGAGCAGTTCTTC. It translates to CASSSVDGSSYNEQFF. Variable domain in full (rest from reference TRBV5-1 and TRBJ2-1): KAGVTQTPRYLIKTRGQQVTLSCSPISGHRSVSWYQQTPGQGLQFLFEYFSETQRNKGNFPGRFSGRQFSNSRSEMNVSTLELGDSALYLCASSSVDGSSYNEQFFGPGTRLTVL.

This chain uses TRBV5-1 with TRBJ2-3; TRBD1 agrees at 11 bases. The CDR3 has 15 residues. V lost 3 bases and J lost 3; bases outside the gene matches: 3. The germline V gene encodes CDR1 SGHRS and CDR2 YFSETQ. CDR3 sequence: CASSSGQGATDTQYF. The CDR3 DNA is TGCGCCAGCAGCTCCGGACAGGGGGCGACAGATACGCAGTATTTT.

In this sample, this clonotype turned up a few times. CDR3 in amino acids: CGLRNLPGDEQFF. The CDR3 bases are TGCGGACTGAGGAACCTGCCGGGGGATGAGCAGTTCTTC. The chain has TRBV29-1 and TRBJ2-1; TRBD2 is a possible D gene (6 bases). CDR3 length equals 13 residues. In germline, CDR1 is SQVTM, CDR2 ANQGSEA.

In DNA, the CDR3 is TGTGCCAGCAGCTTAGATCAAGGGGGATCAGCTCTTGCCAATGAGCAGTTCTTC. Translated: CASSLDQGGSALANEQFF. V and J are TRBV11-3 and TRBJ2-1; D possibly corresponds to TRBD1 (6 bases). Germline V CDR1 and CDR2: SGHNT, YENEEA. The ends were cut back, 0 bases at V and 6 bases at J, with 21 bases in the middle. The CDR3 covers 18 residues.

This chain joins TRBV20-1 and TRBJ2-1; 11 positions agree with TRBD2. The CDR3 extends over 16 amino acids. The germline V gene encodes CDR1 DFQATT and CDR2 SNEGSKA (reference sequence). The J segment lost 4 bases and the V segment lost 2 bases, leaving 7 bases of the junction unmatched. The CDR3 nucleotides read TGCAGTGCTAGACCGCCCGGGACTAGCGGTTACAATGAGCAGTTCTTC. As protein: CSARPPGTSGYNEQFF.

This clonotype was seen at least ten times. The gene calls are TRBV12-3 or TRBV12-4 and TRBJ1-1, with D tentatively TRBD1 (6 bases). The V end lost 5 bases, the J end lost 5 bases, and 9 bases lay between the germline ends. This CDR3 is 12 amino acids long. The CDR3: CASSRGGTEAFF. DNA of the CDR3: TGTGCCAGCAGTCGAGGGGGAACTGAAGCTTTCTTT.

This clonotype was recorded a few times. V and J are TRBV4-3 and TRBJ1-4; 8 positions match TRBD1. CDR1 is LGHNA, CDR2 YSLEER, per germline. The CDR3 totals 15 residues. The V and J ends lost 4 bases and 3 bases, in that order; junction bases with no gene match: 4. The CDR3 DNA is TGCGCCAGCAGCCGACACAGGGGGTCTAATGAAAAACTGTTTTTT. Translated: CASSRHRGSNEKLFF.

This clonotype was counted many times. This chain joins TRBV28 and TRBJ2-7; 8 bases map to TRBD2. V was clipped by 3 bases and J by 1 base; unmatched bases: 8. The CDR3 runs to 16 residues. Germline CDR1 reads MDHEN; CDR2 reads SYDVKM. CDR3: CASSFPTSGISYEQYF. CDR3 nucleotide sequence: TGTGCCAGCAGTTTCCCCACTAGCGGAATTTCCTACGAGCAGTACTTC.

This clonotype has ten or more counts. The gene calls are TRBV12-3 or TRBV12-4 and TRBJ1-5; 9 nucleotides align to TRBD1. V shed 6 bases and J 6 bases; nucleotides not matched to a gene: 6. The CDR3 runs 14 residues. CDR3 in amino acids: CASSPTGGGQPQHF. The CDR3 DNA is TGTGCCAGCAGCCCGACAGGGGGAGGTCAGCCCCAGCATTTT.

There are a few counts of this clonotype. The V and J genes are TRBV18 and TRBJ2-7, with D possibly called TRBD1 or TRBD2 (6 bases each). The V gene lost 5 bases and the J gene lost 4 bases, with 15 bases spanning the gap. The CDR3 extends over 14 amino acids. The V gene's germline CDR1 is KGHSH and CDR2 LQKENI. The CDR3 DNA follows: TGTGCCAGCTCATGGGGGGCAGGTGCGTACGAGCAGTACTTC. Its translation: CASSWGAGAYEQYF.

The genes are TRBV20-1 and TRBJ1-5; D gene ambiguous. V gave up 7 bases and J gave up 7 bases, with 20 bases separating them. The CDR3 covers 14 residues. Looked up from germline, CDR1 is DFQATT and CDR2 is SNEGSKA (reference sequence). The CDR3 nucleotides read TGCAGTGGGCGCCTCGGGCCCCGGGAGCAGCCCCAGCATTTT. Encoded protein: CSGRLGPREQPQHF.

As DNA, the CDR3 is TGCGCCAGCAGCCCGGGACTAGGTCCCTACAATGAGCAGTTCTTC. It translates to CASSPGLGPYNEQFF. This chain connects TRBV4-1 to TRBJ2-1, with 8 positions matching TRBD2. Trimming cost V 4 bases and J 2 bases; bases outside gene matches: 4. CDR1 and CDR2 (germline): MGHRA, YSYEKL. The CDR3 has 15 amino acids.

The sample holds many counts of this clonotype. The chain couples TRBV7-6 to TRBJ1-1; TRBD1 might be the D (5 bases). CDR1 is SGHVS, CDR2 FNYEAQ, per germline. Trimming pared 4 bases from V and 0 bases from J, leaving 12 bases between. CDR3 length: 15 amino acids. The CDR3 reads CASSSLGVLNTEAFF. CDR3 nucleotides: TGTGCCAGCAGCTCCCTAGGGGTTTTGAACACTGAAGCTTTCTTT. Full variable domain (missing parts from reference TRBV7-6 and TRBJ1-1): GAGVSQSPRYKVTKRGQDVALRCDPISGHVSLYWYRQALGQGPEFLTYFNYEAQQDKSGLPNDRFSAERPEGSISTLTIQRTEQRDSAMYRCASSSLGVLNTEAFFGQGTRLTVV.

In regard to this clonotype: This sequence may be a read error, since a much larger clone differs from it by one base. The V call is TRBV29-1, the J call TRBJ2-2; maybe TRBD2 (5 bases). This CDR3 contains 14 residues. From germline, CDR1 is SQVTM and CDR2 ANQGSEA. CDR3: CSTDGGPNTWELFF. Written as DNA, the CDR3 is TGCAGCACCGATGGCGGGCCGAACACCTGGGAGCTGTTTTTT.

This clonotype has just a few counts. The chain recombines TRBV5-1 with TRBJ2-1, with 13 bases identical to TRBD2. CDR1 is SGHRS and CDR2 is YFSETQ in the germline V gene. V trimming: 4 bases; J trimming: 7 bases; junction bases outside the gene matches: 5. This CDR3 has 15 residues. CDR3 residues: CASSPGLAGQNEQFF. CDR3 nucleotide sequence: TGCGCCAGCAGCCCGGGACTAGCGGGACAGAATGAGCAGTTCTTC.

This clonotype appeared many times. V usage is TRBV27 and J usage is TRBJ2-1; 8 bases fit TRBD2. The germline CDR1 and CDR2 sequences are MNHEY and SMNVEV (reference sequence). The ends lost 5 bases at V and 15 bases at J; junction bases unmatched: 9. This CDR3 region has 12 residues. As DNA, the CDR3 is TGTGCCAGCAGTCCCATAGCGGGACTAGGGTTCTTC. Its translation is CASSPIAGLGFF.

This clonotype was seen a few times. The chain joins TRBV6-2 or TRBV6-3 to TRBJ1-1; 8 bases map to TRBD1. Per the germline V gene, CDR1 is MNHEY and CDR2 is SVGEGT. V gave up 7 bases and J gave up 7 bases; unmatched junction bases: 20. The CDR3 runs 17 residues. CDR3 loop: CASTQFLDRVRLGEAFF. In DNA form, the CDR3 reads TGTGCCAGCACCCAATTCTTGGACAGGGTGAGACTGGGTGAAGCTTTCTTT.